This TCR beta chain was obtained from a study of cytomegalovirus exposure and HLA in healthy donors (dated by TCRdb to about 2017). As for the study more broadly: An earlier analysis of 587 of the donors reported 276 Gb of sequence data and 117 million unique TCR beta sequences obtained from 180 million or so T cells. An early release covering about 600 HLA-typed donors comprised roughly 300 gigabases of sequencing data and around 80 million unique TCR sequences. Among the roughly 370 genotyped donors, more than 70% belonged to the genetic ancestry cluster associated with self-reported Caucasian donors. The study was designed to test whether signatures of past pathogen exposure could be identified by cataloging public T cell receptors. The T cell repertoires of around 730 subjects were profiled by immunosequencing and related to cytomegalovirus serostatus. A separate validation cohort of some 130 different subjects was used in addition to the roughly 700-subject first cohort. The study combined high-throughput TCR immunosequencing, statistical association of individual TCRs with disease status, and machine learning to predict cytomegalovirus infection status. In a later analysis, previously published TCR beta repertoires from several hundred donors were re-analyzed and high-resolution HLA genotyping was added so that TCR occurrence patterns could be studied. Rather than using new phenotypic data, the later analysis identified candidate immune exposures from TCR beta sequences and from how often those sequences occurred across donors. In an earlier analysis of 587 of the donors, high-throughput TCR beta sequencing was used to judge whether each TCR beta V gene segment behaved as functional or pseudogenic. Donor age, sex, ethnicity and CMV serostatus were compiled together with the repertoire data. A later genetic analysis used genome-wide SNP genotypes for about three fifths of the roughly 700 donors, treating that subset as a discovery cohort. Every repertoire in the discovery cohort had been generated on one and the same sequencing platform. Class I and class II HLA loci were covered by the typing at four-digit resolution. The number of donors typed differed by locus, with 629-630 for A, B, C, DRB1 and DQB1, around 500 for DQA1, nearly 610 for DPA1, and roughly 450 for DPB1. Several DR-DQ haplotypes were treated as single units for association and clustering because of strong linkage in the cohort. Among under 450 genotyped donors of the cohort, an average of roughly 240,000 unique TCR beta nucleotide sequences were sequenced per donor, roughly a sixth of them non-productive.

As for this clone: Its antigen remains unidentified. No base quality values were provided; no much bigger clone lies one nucleotide off.

The library was prepared using the immunoSEQ multiplex PCR assay. A mixture of 60 forward primers for TCR Vbeta segments and 13 reverse primers for TCR Jbeta segments was used in the multiplex PCR. A multiplex PCR assay on genomic DNA amplified the CDR3 region of rearranged TCR beta genes. Amplified TCR beta libraries were sequenced as 87-base-pair reads on the Illumina HiSeq System. Per the authors' processing: A later analysis counted about 82 million unique TCR beta chains across the 666 repertoires, and roughly 11 million of these chains were shared by at least two donors. Raw reads were error-corrected and collapsed into unique sequences by a nearest-neighbor algorithm in which closely related sequences were merged to remove PCR and sequencing errors. To assign V, D and J gene segments, CDR3 sequences were aligned to IMGT reference sequences. Each retained sequence needed at least a six-nucleotide match to both a V gene segment and a J gene segment. Rearrangements were classified as productive when the CDR3 lacked stop codons and remained in frame with V and J, and all other rearrangements were classified as non-productive. CDR3 was defined according to IMGT convention as the region running from the second conserved V-encoded cysteine to the conserved J-encoded phenylalanine. Sequences without an unambiguous match to a single V gene segment were excluded from the earlier analysis of 450 to 750 of the donors. An earlier analysis of almost 600 of the donors classified V segments as functional when productive rearrangements were above 56.7% and as segregating when the standard deviation between donors was above 5%. A statistical classification framework was developed to diagnose cytomegalovirus status using the catalog of TCR beta chain sequences. In a later analysis, V and J genes were assigned by comparing TCR nucleotide sequences against IMGT/GENE-DB human TR gene sequences. A later analysis assigned CDR3 sequences and most-parsimonious VDJ recombination scenarios with the TCRdist pipeline. In a later analysis, each TCR beta chain was defined by its CDR3 amino acid sequence together with its V-gene family, and reads lacking a unique V-gene family were excluded. To address suspected cross-contamination and a sequencing artifact, a later analysis removed 550 to 750 highly shared, low-generation-probability nucleotide sequences. In a later analysis, a clonal expansion index was calculated for each public chain from normalized within-repertoire ranks of inferred template counts. In a later analysis, generation probabilities were computed with a VDJ recombination model fitted to out-of-frame rearrangements, and the resulting probabilities were checked against IGoR. Hypergeometric tests were used in a later analysis to score TCR-TCR, TCR-HLA and TCR-CMV co-occurrence, with a repertoire-size bias correction applied to the TCR pairs. A later analysis estimated false discovery rates by permuting HLA or CMV assignments 20 times. In a later analysis, co-occurring TCRs were grouped with DBSCAN, and TCRdist sequence similarity was added when clustering was performed within HLA-allele-positive subsets. Repertoires with fewer than 30,000 or more than 120,000 public chains were left out of co-occurrence clustering, as were a few repertoires with anomalous nucleotide sharing. Here the immuneACCESS table is served through TCRdb, limited to in-frame sequences with V and J called. Missing clones are a known gap in these copies; in checked studies unresolved V genes cover under half, and the rest lacks a known reason. The V and J calls and clone size come from that table; D and trimming were worked out from the DNA. Recorded for this sample are fewer than 300,000 clones; roughly 80% of them occurred a single time. The top ten clones comprise roughly 0.3% of the sample.

Via the germline V gene, CDR1 is SGHAT and CDR2 FQNNGV. Relative to germline, V is 5 bases shorter and J is 4 bases shorter, with 8 bases between their ends. Reading from cysteine to phenylalanine, the CDR3 counts 12 amino acids. Of all the DNA, just the CDR3 is kept, 36 bases in frame from base 1. On the study overall, not on this receptor specifically: A later genetic analysis reported fewer N-insertions in productive TCRs among donors in an Asian-associated ancestry cluster than the roughly 700-donor mean. When HLA alleles, especially DR and DQ, strongly co-occurred, attributing TCR associations to individual alleles was difficult. This cohort had only TCR beta chains sequenced, and the lack of alpha or paired-chain data limited which features could be detected. In the study, 150 to 200 TCR beta chains were listed as associated with cytomegalovirus. Most TCR sequences were observed very rarely across donors, whereas some public TCRs were present in many individuals. According to the authors, the approach could potentially be generalized to other disease states and immunological phenotypes. Immune exposure information for the cohort was limited to CMV serostatus. A later analysis found that TCR association rates varied across HLA loci, with DRB1 alleles showing the most associated TCRs and HLA-C alleles the fewest. Specific HLA alleles were associated with about 17,000 TCR beta sequences at a false discovery rate of 0.05 in a later analysis. In a later analysis, HLA-associated TCR beta chains showed more clonal expansion and lower generation probabilities than non-associated chains that were equally common. Because counts were too low, roughly 18 rarely observed V segments, including chromosome 9 orphons, were left out of the earlier analysis of 500 to 750 of the donors. V-gene and J-gene trimming of TCR beta chains was associated with a missense DCLRE1C variant in a later genetic analysis, and the association was replicated in an independent cohort. Because the 87-base-pair reads could not distinguish some IMGT-functional V segments, including TRBV6-2 and TRBV6-3, those segments were excluded. Linkage disequilibrium might explain the correlated functional status among segregating V segments, but an unknown experimental factor could not be excluded. The classifier was reported to diagnose cytomegalovirus status with high specificity and sensitivity in both the original cohort and the validation cohort. An earlier analysis of roughly 570 of the donors showed that most TCR beta V segments appeared in productive rearrangements either about 87% or about 30% of the time, which broadly matched IMGT annotations. A cluster of highly shared sequence variants was judged likely to be a technical artifact of the sequencing pipeline. A later analysis reported that several top co-occurrence clusters appeared linked to parvovirus B19, influenza, CMV and Epstein-Barr virus. A further reported finding was that TCR beta sequences accurately predicted the HLA-A and HLA-B alleles for most subjects in the first cohort. Sequencing depth was assumed to be roughly uniform across donors in the presence/absence analyses, though that assumption may not hold. A later analysis found that most CMV-associated TCR beta chains appeared HLA-restricted, with HLA associations seemingly driven largely by CMV exposure. A few of the identified cytomegalovirus-associated TCR beta chains were confirmed in vitro to be specific for cytomegalovirus antigens. HLA typing was unavailable for some donors at each locus, so association tests used only the typed subset.

In total, over 600 healthy bone marrow donors made up the cohort. At the time of sampling, every cohort member was nominally healthy, though immune exposures that went unrecorded were likely present. The donor tested CMV seronegative, placing the donor among the approximately 360 seronegative members of the cohort. A peripheral blood sample was collected from each donor, and TCR beta sequencing was performed on peripheral blood mononuclear cells. Genomic DNA extraction from the blood cell samples was performed with the Qiagen DNeasy Blood Extraction Kit. The V and J genes are TRBV11-2 and TRBJ1-2; the D gene assignment is ambiguous. Source material: PBMCs. The receptor was isolated from a girl aged 2 to 10 in good health and CMV-seronegative. The bases read TGTGCCAGCAGCCAGACTCGCTATGGCTACACCTTC. This gives the protein CASSQTRYGYTF. Extended through the reference TRBV11-2 and TRBJ1-2 proteins, this CDR3 yields the full variable domain: EAGVAQSPRYKIIEKRQSVAFWCNPISGHATLYWYQQILGQGPKLLIQFQNNGVVDDSQLPKDRFSAERLKGVDSTLKIQPAKLEDSAVYLCASSQTRYGYTFGSGTRLTVV.